This T cell receptor (beta chain) was sequenced during a study of blood T cell repertoires in COVID-19. On the study more broadly: From the United States, Italy and Spain came samples of acute and convalescent COVID-19.

CDR1 is MDHEN, CDR2 SYDVKM, per germline. The CDR3 is 15 amino acids. Trimming took off 4 bases at V and 0 bases at J, with 10 bases between the two ends. Those enrolled, adults aged about 18 to 95 years, came from roughly 22 US areas. Participant-given clinical history determined each cohort assignment. Original data processing: Reference gene primer amplification yielded estimated nucleated cell counts. Generated by immunoSEQ multiplex PCR, the TCRdb table keeps only in-frame clones and is missing some. V, J and clone size were drawn from that table, and D and trimming were deduced from the DNA. This table holds 150,000 to 200,000 clones, roughly nine tenths found once.

The chain joins TRBV28 to TRBJ2-4, with a weak D call TRBD2 (6 bases). The TCR was taken from a woman aged 40-49 years with acute COVID-19. The sequencing sample was made of PBMCs or T cells enriched from blood (not recorded which). CDR3 region: CASSSAGLAKNIQYF. In DNA form, the CDR3 reads TGTGCCAGCAGTTCTGCGGGGCTAGCCAAAAACATTCAGTACTTC. The full variable domain, completed using reference TRBV28 and TRBJ2-4, is DVKVTQSSRYLVKRTGEKVFLECVQDMDHENMFWYRQDPGLGLRLIYFSYDVKMKEKGDIPEGYSVSREKKERFSLILESASTNQTSMYLCASSSAGLAKNIQYFGAGTRLSVL.